This note documents a single TCR beta chain sequence. CDR1 SGHVS and CDR2 FNYEAQ come from the germline V gene. The CDR3 has 14 residues. Unmatched junction bases numbered 4, after V lost 5 bases and J lost 4 bases. Libraries were prepared by immunoSEQ multiplex PCR; TCRdb keeps only in-frame clonotypes and omits some of them. This sample carries roughly 380,000 clones, roughly four fifths of them seen once, and the ten largest clones take more than 0.85%. This specimen belongs to a study of blood T cell repertoires in COVID-19. Turning to the study itself: From the United States, Italy and Spain came samples of acute and convalescent COVID-19.

The specimen was peripheral blood. V gene TRBV7-6 combines with J gene TRBJ2-7; TRBD1 aligns across 11 bases. The origin of this receptor is a human donor with acute or convalescent COVID-19. The donor label of this sample is uncertain. The CDR3 loop reads CASSVGQGAYEQYF. The DNA of the CDR3 is TGTGCCAGCAGCGTCGGACAGGGGGCGTACGAGCAGTACTTC.